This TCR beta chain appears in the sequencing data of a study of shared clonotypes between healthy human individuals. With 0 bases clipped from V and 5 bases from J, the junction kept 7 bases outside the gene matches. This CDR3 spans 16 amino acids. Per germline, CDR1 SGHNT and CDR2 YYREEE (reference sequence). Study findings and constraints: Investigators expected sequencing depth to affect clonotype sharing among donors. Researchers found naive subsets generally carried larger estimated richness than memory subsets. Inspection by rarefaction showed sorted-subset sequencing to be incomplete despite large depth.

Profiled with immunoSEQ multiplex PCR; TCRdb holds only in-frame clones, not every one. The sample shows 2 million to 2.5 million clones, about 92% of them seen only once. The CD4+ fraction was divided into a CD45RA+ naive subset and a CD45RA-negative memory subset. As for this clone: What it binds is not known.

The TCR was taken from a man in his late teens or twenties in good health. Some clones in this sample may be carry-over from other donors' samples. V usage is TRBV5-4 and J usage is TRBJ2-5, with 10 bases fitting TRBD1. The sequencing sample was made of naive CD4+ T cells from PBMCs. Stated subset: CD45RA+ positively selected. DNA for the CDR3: TGTGCCAGCAGCTTGGTCGGGACAGGGGTCGGCGAGACCCAGTACTTC. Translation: CASSLVGTGVGETQYF.